This TCR beta chain is drawn from a study of cytomegalovirus exposure and HLA in healthy donors. Study-wide results and caveats: Most of the TCR beta V segments (in an earlier analysis) were productive either about 87% or about 30% of the time. Most subjects' HLA-A and HLA-B alleles were reportedly predicted from TCR beta sequences. It was likely that a cluster of highly shared sequence variants was a sequencing artifact. No immune exposure information besides CMV serostatus was available.

About this clone: Its antigen is unidentified.

Amplification used 60 Vbeta primers and 13 Jbeta primers. Profiled with immunoSEQ multiplex PCR; TCRdb holds only in-frame clones, not every one. In the table there are about 120,000 clones, approximately 86% of which are singletons. Sequenced sample: PBMCs. The clonotype was recovered from a man aged 40-50 years in good health and CMV-seronegative.

CDR3 DNA sequence: TGTGCCAGCAGCCCTCAACAGTCGCTGAACACTGAAGCTTTCTTT. This translates into CASSPQQSLNTEAFF. The chain uses TRBV9 and TRBJ1-1; D is ambiguous. Per germline, CDR1 SGDLS and CDR2 YYNGEE. Trimming left V 4 bases short and J 0 bases short, with 13 bases between. The CDR3 spans 15 residues.